The next 2 T cell receptor beta chains were all read from a single sample in a study of response to subunit inactivated influenza vaccine. TCRdb reprocessed the RT-PCR reads via MiXCR and lists one record per CDR3 protein. The sample lists about 700,000 distinct CDR3 sequences, approximately 15% seen once, with 7.5% to 9% in the top ten. This material consisted of PBMCs from blood, taken 14 to 15 days before vaccination. The receptors derive from a man aged 45-65 years who received an inactivated influenza vaccine.

The genes are TRBV30 and TRBJ2-7, with a tentative D call TRBD1 (5 bases). CDR3 length equals 15 residues. CDR1 and CDR2 from the germline V gene are GTSNPN and SVGIG (reference sequence). Trimming left V 2 bases short and J 5 bases short, with 19 bases between. CDR3 region: CAWSFLGRALHEQYF. The CDR3 region has the DNA TGTGCCTGGAGTTTCTTGGGCAGGGCATTGCACGAGCAGTACTTC. Filled out from reference TRBV30 and TRBJ2-7, the complete variable domain reads SQTIHQWPATLVQPVGSPLSLECTVEGTSNPNLYWYRQAAGRGLQLLFYSVGIGQISSEVPQNLSASRPQDRQFILSSKKLLLSDSGFYLCAWSFLGRALHEQYFGPGTRLTVT.

This clonotype has only a few counts. This sequence joins TRBV24-1 and TRBJ2-5; 8 bases match TRBD1. The CDR3 is 15 residues long. The V gene's germline CDR1 is KGHDR and CDR2 SFDVKD. V dropped 3 bases and J dropped 5; count of bases not matched to a gene: 7. CDR3 in DNA: TGTGCCACCAGTGATCTCAGGGGGCTGAAGGAGACCCAGTACTTC. Protein product: CATSDLRGLKETQYF.